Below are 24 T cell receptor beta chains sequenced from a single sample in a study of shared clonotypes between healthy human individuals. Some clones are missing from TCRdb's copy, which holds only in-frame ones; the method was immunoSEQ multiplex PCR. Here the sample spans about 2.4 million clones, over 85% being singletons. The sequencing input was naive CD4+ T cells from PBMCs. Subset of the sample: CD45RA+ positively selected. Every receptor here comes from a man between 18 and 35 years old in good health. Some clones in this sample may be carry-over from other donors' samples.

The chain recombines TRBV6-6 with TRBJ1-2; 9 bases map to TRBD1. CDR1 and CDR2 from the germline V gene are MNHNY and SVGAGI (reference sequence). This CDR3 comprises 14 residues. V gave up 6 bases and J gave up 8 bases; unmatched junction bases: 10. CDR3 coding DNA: TGTGCCAGCAGATCCGGGACAGGGCCGGGCGGCTACACCTTC. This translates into CASRSGTGPGGYTF.

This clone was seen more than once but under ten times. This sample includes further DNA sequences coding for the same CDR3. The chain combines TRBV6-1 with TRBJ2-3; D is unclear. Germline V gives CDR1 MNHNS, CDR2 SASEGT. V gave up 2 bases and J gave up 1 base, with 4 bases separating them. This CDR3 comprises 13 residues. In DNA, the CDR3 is TGTGCCAGCAGTGAACAGGGCACAGATACGCAGTATTTT. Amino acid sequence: CASSEQGTDTQYF.

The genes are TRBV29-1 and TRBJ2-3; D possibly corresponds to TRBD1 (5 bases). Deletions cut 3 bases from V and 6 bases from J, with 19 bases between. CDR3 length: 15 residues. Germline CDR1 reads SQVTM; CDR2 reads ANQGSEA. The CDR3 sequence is CSVDPVILRADTQYF. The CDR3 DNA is TGCAGCGTTGACCCCGTAATACTCAGGGCGGATACGCAGTATTTT.

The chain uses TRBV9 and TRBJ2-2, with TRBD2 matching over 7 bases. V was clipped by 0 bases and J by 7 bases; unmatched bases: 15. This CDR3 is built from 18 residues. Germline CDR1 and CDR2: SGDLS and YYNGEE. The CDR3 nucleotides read TGTGCCAGCAGCGTAGTTGGGGTAGCGGGTGCCCCCCACGGGGAGCTGTTTTTT. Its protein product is CASSVVGVAGAPHGELFF.

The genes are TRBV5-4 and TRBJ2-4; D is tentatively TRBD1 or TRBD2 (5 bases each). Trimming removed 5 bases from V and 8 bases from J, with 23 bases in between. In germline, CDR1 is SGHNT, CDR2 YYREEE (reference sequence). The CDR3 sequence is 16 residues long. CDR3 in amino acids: CASSTGTLTTRDIQYF. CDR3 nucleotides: TGTGCCAGCAGTACCGGGACCCTTACAACCAGGGACATTCAGTACTTC.

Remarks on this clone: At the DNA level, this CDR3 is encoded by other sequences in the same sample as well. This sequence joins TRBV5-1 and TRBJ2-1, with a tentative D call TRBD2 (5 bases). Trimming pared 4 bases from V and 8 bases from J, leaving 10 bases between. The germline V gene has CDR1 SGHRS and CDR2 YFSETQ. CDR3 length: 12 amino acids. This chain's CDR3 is CASSLEGDEQFF. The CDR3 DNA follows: TGCGCCAGCAGCCTTGAGGGTGATGAGCAGTTCTTC.

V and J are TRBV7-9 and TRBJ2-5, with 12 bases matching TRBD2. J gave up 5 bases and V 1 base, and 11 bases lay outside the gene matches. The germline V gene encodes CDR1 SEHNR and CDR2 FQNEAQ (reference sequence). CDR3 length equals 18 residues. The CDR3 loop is CASSLDLTSGSGGETQYF. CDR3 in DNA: TGTGCCAGCAGCTTAGATTTGACTAGCGGGAGTGGGGGTGAGACCCAGTACTTC.

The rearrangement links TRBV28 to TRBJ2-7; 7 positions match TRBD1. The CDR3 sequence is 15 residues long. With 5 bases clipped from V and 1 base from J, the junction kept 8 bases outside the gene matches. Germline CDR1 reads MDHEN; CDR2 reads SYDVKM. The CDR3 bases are TGTGCCAGCAGTCAGACAGGGAGTGTTTCCTACGAGCAGTACTTC. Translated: CASSQTGSVSYEQYF.

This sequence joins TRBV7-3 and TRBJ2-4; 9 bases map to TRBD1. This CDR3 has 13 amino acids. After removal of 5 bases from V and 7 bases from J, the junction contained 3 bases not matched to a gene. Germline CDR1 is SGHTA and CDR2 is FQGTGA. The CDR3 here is CASSQGQGNIQYF. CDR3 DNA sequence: TGTGCCAGCAGCCAAGGACAGGGGAACATTCAGTACTTC.

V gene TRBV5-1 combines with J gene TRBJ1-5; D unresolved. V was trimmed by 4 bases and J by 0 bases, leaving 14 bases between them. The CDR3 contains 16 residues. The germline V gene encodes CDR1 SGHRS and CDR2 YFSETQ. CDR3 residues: CASSLTPDHSNQPQHF. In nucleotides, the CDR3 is TGCGCCAGCAGCCTAACCCCTGACCATAGCAATCAGCCCCAGCATTTT.

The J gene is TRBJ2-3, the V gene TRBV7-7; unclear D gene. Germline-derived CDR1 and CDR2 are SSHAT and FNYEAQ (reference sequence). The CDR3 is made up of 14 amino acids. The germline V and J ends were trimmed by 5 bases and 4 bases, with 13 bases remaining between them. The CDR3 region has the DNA TGTGCCAGCAGCGCATCTATGGCCCCAGATACGCAGTATTTT. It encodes CASSASMAPDTQYF.

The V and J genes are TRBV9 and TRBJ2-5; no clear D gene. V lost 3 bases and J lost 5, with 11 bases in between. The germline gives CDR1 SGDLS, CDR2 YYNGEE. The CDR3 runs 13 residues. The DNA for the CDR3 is TGTGCCAGCAGCGGTCCAAGCAAGGAGACCCAGTACTTC. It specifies CASSGPSKETQYF.

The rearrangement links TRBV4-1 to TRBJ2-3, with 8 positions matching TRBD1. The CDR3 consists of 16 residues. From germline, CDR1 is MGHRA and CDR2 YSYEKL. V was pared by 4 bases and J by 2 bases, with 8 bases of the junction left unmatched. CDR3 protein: CASSPQGAGITDTQYF. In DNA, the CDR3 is TGCGCCAGCAGCCCCCAGGGGGCGGGGATCACAGATACGCAGTATTTT.

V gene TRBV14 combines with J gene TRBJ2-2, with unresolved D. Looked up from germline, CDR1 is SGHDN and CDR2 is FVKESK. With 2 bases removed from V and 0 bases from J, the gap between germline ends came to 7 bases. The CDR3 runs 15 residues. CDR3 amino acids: CASSQILTNTGELFF. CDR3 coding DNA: TGTGCCAGCAGCCAAATCCTAACGAACACCGGGGAGCTGTTTTTT.

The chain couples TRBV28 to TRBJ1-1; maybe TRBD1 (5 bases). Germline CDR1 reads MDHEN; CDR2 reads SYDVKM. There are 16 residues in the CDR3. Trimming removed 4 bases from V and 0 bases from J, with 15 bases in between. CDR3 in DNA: TGTGCCAGCAGTTCGACTCCGGGACTGTTGAACACTGAAGCTTTCTTT. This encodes CASSSTPGLLNTEAFF.

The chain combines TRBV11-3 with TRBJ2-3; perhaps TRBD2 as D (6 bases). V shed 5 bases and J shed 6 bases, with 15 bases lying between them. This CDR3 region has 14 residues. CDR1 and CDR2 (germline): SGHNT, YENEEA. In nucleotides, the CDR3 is TGTGCCAGCAGCCTCGGAGGGGACGTCGATACGCAGTATTTT. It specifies CASSLGGDVDTQYF.

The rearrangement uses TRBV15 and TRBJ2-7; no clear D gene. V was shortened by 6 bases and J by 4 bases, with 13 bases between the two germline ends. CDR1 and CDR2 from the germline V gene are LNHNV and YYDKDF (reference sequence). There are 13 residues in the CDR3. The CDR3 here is CATSPPGLYEQYF. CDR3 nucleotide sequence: TGTGCCACCAGTCCACCGGGCCTTTACGAGCAGTACTTC.

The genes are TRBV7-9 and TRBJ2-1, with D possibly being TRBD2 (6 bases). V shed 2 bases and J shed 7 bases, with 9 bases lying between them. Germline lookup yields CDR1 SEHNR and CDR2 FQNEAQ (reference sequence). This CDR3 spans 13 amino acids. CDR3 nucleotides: TGTGCCAGCAGCTTAACCCGGGAGAATGAGCAGTTCTTC. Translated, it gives CASSLTRENEQFF.

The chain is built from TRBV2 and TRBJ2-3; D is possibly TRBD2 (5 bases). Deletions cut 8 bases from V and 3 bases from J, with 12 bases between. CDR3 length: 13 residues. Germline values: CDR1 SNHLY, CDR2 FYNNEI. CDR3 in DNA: TGTGCCAGCGAAGCTAGCAGGACAGATACGCAGTATTTT. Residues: CASEASRTDTQYF. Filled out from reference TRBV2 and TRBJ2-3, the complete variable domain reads EPEVTQTPSHQVTQMGQEVILRCVPISNHLYFYWYRQILGQKVEFLVSFYNNEISEKSEIFDDQFSVERPDGSNFTLKIRSTKLEDSAMYFCASEASRTDTQYFGPGTRLTVL.

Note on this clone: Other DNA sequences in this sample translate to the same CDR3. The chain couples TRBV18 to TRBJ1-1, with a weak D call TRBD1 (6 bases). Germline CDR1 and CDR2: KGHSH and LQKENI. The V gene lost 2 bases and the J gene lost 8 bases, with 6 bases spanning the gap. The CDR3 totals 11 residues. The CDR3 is CASSPGGEAFF. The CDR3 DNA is TGTGCCAGCTCACCAGGGGGCGAAGCTTTCTTT.

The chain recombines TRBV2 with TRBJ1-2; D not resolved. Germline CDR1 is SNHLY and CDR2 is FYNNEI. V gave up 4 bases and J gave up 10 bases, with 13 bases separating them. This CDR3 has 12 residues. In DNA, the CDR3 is TGTGCCAGCAGTGTTTCCCGTGACCTCTACACCTTC. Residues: CASSVSRDLYTF.

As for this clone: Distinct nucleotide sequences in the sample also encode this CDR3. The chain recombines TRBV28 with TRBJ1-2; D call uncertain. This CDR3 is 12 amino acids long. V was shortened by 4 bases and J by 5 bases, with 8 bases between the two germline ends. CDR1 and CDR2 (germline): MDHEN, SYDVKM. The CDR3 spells CASSWADYGYTF. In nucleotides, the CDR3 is TGTGCCAGCAGTTGGGCAGATTATGGCTACACCTTC.

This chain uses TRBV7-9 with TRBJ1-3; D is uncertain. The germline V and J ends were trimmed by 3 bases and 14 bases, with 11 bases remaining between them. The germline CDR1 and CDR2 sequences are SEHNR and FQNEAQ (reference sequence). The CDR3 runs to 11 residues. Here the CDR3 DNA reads TGTGCCAGCAGCTTTTTCCCCCCCTTATATTTT. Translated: CASSFFPPLYF.

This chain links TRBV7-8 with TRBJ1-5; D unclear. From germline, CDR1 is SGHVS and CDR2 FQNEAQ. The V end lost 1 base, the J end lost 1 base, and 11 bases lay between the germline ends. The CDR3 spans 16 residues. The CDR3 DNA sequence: TGTGCCAGCAGCTTAGAGGCGGGTGTGAGCAATCAGCCCCAGCATTTT. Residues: CASSLEAGVSNQPQHF.